The sequence of this TCR beta chain was determined in a study of vaccination and CD4 T cells after COVID-19. Study information: In culture, cells were exposed to overlapping spike peptides from SARS-CoV-2, HCoV-NL63, HCoV-OC43 and HCoV-229E. Study outcomes and limitations: Only post-vaccination samples contained a median 86.3% of the reactive clones in convalescent patients.

V shed 6 bases, J shed 7 bases, and the junction held 8 bases outside the gene matches. The V gene's germline CDR1 is MNHEY and CDR2 SMNVEV (reference sequence). The CDR3 is 14 amino acids. Worth noting for this clonotype: What it binds is not known.

Noted treatment: approximately 9-day PBMC culture with coronavirus spike peptide pools or control peptides (ViraFEST assay). Researchers collected the unexposed donor's CD4+ T cells before the COVID-19 pandemic (2011-2018). Cells permitting, SARS-CoV-2 S/N and four cold-coronavirus spikes were tested on unexposed-donor CD4+ T cells. Cultured CD4+ T cells had their DNA profiled by the Oncomine TCR Beta short-read assay. TCRdb re-derived calls from the PCR reads in MiXCR, one entry per CDR3 protein. Of several thousand distinct CDR3 sequences listed, about 45% are singletons. This rearrangement joins TRBV27 to TRBJ2-1; 8 positions match TRBD2. The source of this sequence is a human donor in good health. Input material: CD4+ T cells from blood, cultured in vitro. Here the CDR3 DNA reads TGTGCCAGCAGGCGGGGGGACCTTTTAAATGAGCAGTTCTTC. Its translation is CASRRGDLLNEQFF.